Included here is one TCR beta chain sequence, with context. A much larger clone is a single base away; this may be a read error. The data originate from a study of T cells in Graves' hyperthyroidism and ophthalmopathy. There were TCR beta CDR3 regions amplified from RNA transcripts. Researchers ran a first-round RT-PCR on the TCR CDR3 using the HTBI primer set. Using its own MiXCR run on the multiplex PCR reads, TCRdb lists one record per CDR3 protein. The sample carries around 300,000 distinct CDR3 sequences, approximately 13% recorded once. CDR1 DFQATT and CDR2 SNEGSKA come from the germline V gene (reference sequence). The length of the CDR3 is 13 residues.

The V gene is TRBV20-1, the J gene TRBJ2-3, with no clear D. The receptor's source is a woman in her thirties with Graves' hyperthyroidism. Sequencing used blood. The CDR3 nucleotides are TGCATTGCTCCCGTTACGGGTACAGATACGCAGTATTTT. It specifies CIAPVTGTDTQYF.